Presented here are 15 T cell receptor beta chains from one specimen sequenced in a study of T cells in Graves' hyperthyroidism and ophthalmopathy. RNA transcripts provided the source from which TCR beta CDR3 regions were amplified. The HTBI set primed first-round TCR CDR3 RT-PCR. Via MiXCR, TCRdb re-called the multiplex PCR reads, giving one row per CDR3 protein. The table records fewer than 600,000 distinct CDR3 sequences, 14% of them present only once. What was sequenced was blood. All receptors derive from a woman between 18 and 29 years old with Graves' hyperthyroidism.

This clonotype was recorded many times. The V gene is TRBV11-2, the J gene TRBJ2-1; 16 bases align to TRBD2. The CDR3 extends over 18 amino acids. CDR1 and CDR2 (germline): SGHAT, FQNNGV. V dropped 4 bases and J dropped 4; count of bases not matched to a gene: 7. CDR3 region: CASSSGLAGGSRYNEQFF. Here the CDR3 DNA reads TGTGCCAGCAGCTCGGGACTAGCGGGAGGGTCGCGTTACAATGAGCAGTTCTTC.

This clonotype showed up just a few times. This chain uses TRBV19 with TRBJ2-6; D call uncertain. The length of the CDR3 is 15 residues. Germline CDR1 and CDR2: LNHDA and SQIVND (reference sequence). V lost 3 bases and J lost 4, with 10 bases in between. In DNA form, the CDR3 reads TGTGCCAGTAGTATCTTGATTTCAGGGGCCAACGTCCTGACTTTC. Its translation is CASSILISGANVLTF.

The rearrangement links TRBV27 to TRBJ1-3, with D uncertain. Trimming cost V 7 bases and J 0 bases, with 13 bases left between them. The CDR3 covers 15 residues. The V gene's germline CDR1 is MNHEY and CDR2 SMNVEV (reference sequence). CDR3 sequence (DNA): TGTGCCAGCAAGCAGGACCCTAACTCTGGAAACACCATATATTTT. Translated, it gives CASKQDPNSGNTIYF.

Ten or more counts support this clonotype. The rearrangement links TRBV19 to TRBJ1-2; D unclear. Trimming left V 9 bases short and J 6 bases short, with 17 bases between. Germline loops: CDR1 LNHDA, CDR2 SQIVND (reference sequence). The CDR3 spans 13 residues. The CDR3 nucleotides are TGTGCCAGCCTCGGCGGGAGGGATCATGGCTACACCTTC. This sequence encodes CASLGGRDHGYTF.

This clonotype was seen at least ten times. The chain links TRBV15 to TRBJ1-1; D unclear. Trimming took 0 bases from V and 9 from J, leaving 14 bases between them. The length of the CDR3 is 14 residues. In germline, CDR1 is LNHNV, CDR2 YYDKDF (reference sequence). In nucleotides, the CDR3 is TGTGCCACCAGCAGAGAGCCGTCTGGAGCGAAAGCTTTCTTT. Its protein product is CATSREPSGAKAFF.

This clonotype came up many times. This chain links TRBV27 with TRBJ1-2, with D perhaps TRBD1 (6 bases). Trimming pared 2 bases from V and 4 bases from J, leaving 14 bases between. CDR3 size: 15 residues. Germline V CDR1 and CDR2: MNHEY, SMNVEV (reference sequence). The CDR3 protein is CASSLGVGGGYGYTF. The CDR3 coding sequence is TGTGCCAGCAGTTTAGGGGTTGGAGGGGGCTATGGCTACACCTTC.

A note on this clonotype: Since a much larger clone is just one base distant, this may be a read error. This sequence joins TRBV15 and TRBJ2-7, with 10 bases lining up with TRBD2. CDR3 size: 13 residues. CDR1 LNHNV and CDR2 YYDKDF come from the germline V gene (reference sequence). CDR3 DNA sequence: TGTGTCACCAGCAAGCGGGAGGGACCTGAGCAGTACTTC. This encodes CVTSKREGPEQYF.

In its sample, this clonotype was seen many times. This chain joins TRBV20-1 and TRBJ2-3; D not certain. Trimming left V 0 bases short and J 0 bases short, with 7 bases between. CDR1 is DFQATT, CDR2 SNEGSKA, per germline (reference sequence). The CDR3 sequence is 14 residues long. Written as DNA, the CDR3 is TGCAGTGCTAGAGACGGAGCTAGCACAGATACGCAGTATTTT. Translated, it gives CSARDGASTDTQYF.

This clonotype has more than one count but fewer than ten. This chain joins TRBV7-3 and TRBJ2-2, with 9 positions matching TRBD2. In germline, CDR1 is SGHTA, CDR2 FQGTGA. The CDR3 consists of 16 residues. The ends lost 1 base at V and 6 bases at J; junction bases unmatched: 6. CDR3 amino acids: CASSLSPSGKAGELFF. The CDR3 region has the DNA TGTGCCAGCAGCTTAAGTCCTAGCGGGAAGGCCGGGGAGCTGTTTTTT.

The chain is built from TRBV5-1 and TRBJ2-1, with 10 nucleotides matching TRBD1. Germline trimming cut 3 bases from V and 10 bases from J; bases unmatched to any gene: 13. This CDR3 is built from 16 residues. Germline values: CDR1 SGHRS, CDR2 YFSETQ. CDR3 loop: CASSSFLGTGDKEQFF. Here the CDR3 DNA reads TGCGCCAGCAGCTCTTTTCTCGGGACAGGGGATAAGGAGCAGTTCTTC.

This clonotype was recorded a few times. This rearrangement joins TRBV12-3 or TRBV12-4 to TRBJ1-5; D is perhaps TRBD1 (5 bases). V lost 2 bases and J lost 3, with 11 bases in between. This CDR3 contains 15 residues. The CDR3: CASSLYGGDNQPQHF. The CDR3 DNA follows: TGTGCCAGCAGTTTATATGGAGGGGACAATCAGCCCCAGCATTTT.

About this clonotype itself: A much larger clone differs by one base, so this may be a read error. V and J are TRBV18 and TRBJ1-5; TRBD1 is a possible D gene (6 bases). This CDR3 is 16 amino acids long. Germline CDR1 KGHSH, CDR2 LQKENI. CDR3 region: CASSAPMGQVNQPQHF. The CDR3 DNA follows: TGTGCCAGCTCAGCACCAATGGGACAAGTTAATCAGCCCCAGCATTTT.

In this sample, this clonotype turned up a few times. A much larger clone sits a single nucleotide away, making a read error possible. The rearrangement uses TRBV12-3 or TRBV12-4 and TRBJ2-3; D may be TRBD2 (5 bases). The CDR3 is 13 amino acids. Trimming pared 8 bases from V and 10 bases from J, leaving 19 bases between. The CDR3 spells CASGSRQRNAQYF. CDR3 in DNA: TGTGCCAGCGGTTCCCGCCAGCGGAATGCGCAGTATTTT.

This clonotype occurred a few times. This chain links TRBV12-5 with TRBJ1-2; 7 bases match TRBD1. Germline values: CDR1 LGHNT, CDR2 FRNRAP. The CDR3 is made up of 15 amino acids. The trim removed 2 bases at V and 4 bases at J, leaving 7 bases unmatched. The CDR3 DNA follows: TGTGCTAGTGGTTTGATGACAGGGTGGGGCTATGGCTACACCTTC. This encodes CASGLMTGWGYGYTF.

The CDR3 region has the DNA TGTGCCAGTGGCCCCGCGCGGGGCGCGAGGACCCAGCCCCAGCATTTT. This sequence encodes CASGPARGARTQPQHF. V and J are TRBV19 and TRBJ1-5, with D possibly being TRBD1 (5 bases). There are 16 residues in the CDR3. V shed 8 bases and J shed 7 bases, with 24 bases lying between them. Germline V lookup: CDR1 LNHDA, CDR2 SQIVND (reference sequence).